The clone carrying this T cell receptor (beta chain) was observed a handful of times. The antigen remains unidentified. Combining a sample-barcoded 5' primer with a J-beta primer mix, a second PCR ran for roughly 6 to 12 cycles. MiXCR, run by TCRdb on the 5' RACE reads, gives a single entry per CDR3 protein. The table has 1.6 million or so distinct CDR3 sequences, around 35% seen once. The sample comes from a study of blood T cells in healthy people across ages. Overall study results and limits: The recorded TCR beta diversity per million T cells decreased in a roughly linear manner with age. A conclusive naive versus antigen-experienced comparison was prevented by the unsorted PBMCs.

This CDR3 comprises 13 residues. V dropped 0 bases and J dropped 9 bases, with 11 bases sitting between them. A minimum of 6 micrograms of total RNA was extracted per sample. The receptor comes from a woman younger than 45 in good health. This rearrangement joins TRBV12-3 or TRBV12-4 to TRBJ1-2; TRBD1 is a possible D gene (6 bases). The sequenced material came from blood. CDR3 residues: CASSLAQGQSYTF. The CDR3 nucleotides are TGTGCCAGCAGTTTAGCACAGGGTCAGAGCTACACCTTC.